Listed here are 17 T cell receptor beta chains from one sample, sequenced in a study of cytomegalovirus exposure and HLA in healthy donors. Sequenced by immunoSEQ multiplex PCR; TCRdb stores in-frame clones only, minus some. The sample has 80,000 to 100,000 clones, around nine tenths seen once. Sequenced material: PBMCs. The receptors come from a woman aged 25 to 39 in good health and CMV-seronegative.

The chain joins TRBV18 to TRBJ1-2; TRBD1 is a possible D gene (5 bases). V lost 0 bases and J 4 bases, leaving 12 bases between the germline ends. Germline CDR1 is KGHSH and CDR2 is LQKENI. The CDR3 runs 15 residues. This CDR3 reads CASSPPPGGSYGYTF. CDR3 bases: TGTGCCAGCTCACCACCCCCCGGGGGATCCTATGGCTACACCTTC.

This clone appeared once. The gene calls are TRBV6-8 and TRBJ2-3; D call uncertain. This CDR3 contains 17 residues. The V and J ends lost 6 bases and 2 bases respectively, with 21 bases between them. Germline V lookup: CDR1 MNHGY, CDR2 SAAAGT. The CDR3 sequence: CASSPRSSATFTDTQYF. In DNA form, the CDR3 reads TGTGCCAGCAGCCCCAGGTCCTCGGCTACTTTCACAGATACGCAGTATTTT.

A remark on this clone: The same CDR3 arises from other DNA sequences in this sample as well. The J gene is TRBJ1-5, the V gene TRBV18, with D possibly being TRBD1 (5 bases). Germline V gene data show CDR1 as KGHSH and CDR2 as LQKENI. The CDR3 consists of 13 residues. V lost 3 bases and J 4 bases, leaving 7 bases between the germline ends. CDR3 amino acids: CASSPDRNQPQHF. In DNA, the CDR3 is TGTGCCAGCTCACCTGACAGAAATCAGCCCCAGCATTTT.

This chain links TRBV6-5 with TRBJ2-5; D remains ambiguous. Germline lookup yields CDR1 MNHEY and CDR2 SVGAGI. The CDR3 consists of 12 residues. V was clipped by 5 bases and J by 5 bases, with 9 bases between them. The chain's CDR3 is CASSIAGETQYF. CDR3 DNA sequence: TGTGCCAGCAGTATCGCCGGGGAGACCCAGTACTTC.

This sequence joins TRBV5-1 and TRBJ1-2; weak D call: TRBD1 (6 bases). The length of the CDR3 is 14 residues. V gave up 4 bases and J gave up 4 bases, with 14 bases separating them. The germline V gene encodes CDR1 SGHRS and CDR2 YFSETQ. CDR3 residues: CASSQDSATYGYTF. The CDR3 DNA follows: TGCGCCAGCAGCCAGGACAGCGCTACCTATGGCTACACCTTC. The complete variable domain, with remaining parts taken from reference TRBV5-1 and TRBJ1-2, reads KAGVTQTPRYLIKTRGQQVTLSCSPISGHRSVSWYQQTPGQGLQFLFEYFSETQRNKGNFPGRFSGRQFSNSRSEMNVSTLELGDSALYLCASSQDSATYGYTFGSGTRLTVV.

This chain links TRBV7-6 with TRBJ2-3; D might be TRBD1 (6 bases). The CDR3 runs 15 residues. Germline V CDR1 and CDR2: SGHVS, FNYEAQ. Trimming left V 3 bases short and J 0 bases short, with 10 bases between. The CDR3 DNA reads as TGTGCCAGCAGCTTTTCCCAGGGGAGCACAGATACGCAGTATTTT. It encodes CASSFSQGSTDTQYF.

This clone was detected once. The J gene is TRBJ2-4, the V gene TRBV19; 7 bases align to TRBD2. J lost 6 bases, V lost 0 bases, and 14 bases had no gene match. The CDR3 is made up of 18 amino acids. Germline lookup yields CDR1 LNHDA and CDR2 SQIVND (reference sequence). The CDR3 is CASSIDAATGGSRNIQYF. CDR3 coding DNA: TGTGCCAGTAGTATAGATGCCGCGACGGGGGGTAGCCGAAACATTCAGTACTTC. Combining the CDR3 with reference TRBV19 and TRBJ2-4 gives the whole variable domain DGGITQSPKYLFRKEGQNVTLSCEQNLNHDAMYWYRQDPGQGLRLIYYSQIVNDFQKGDIAEGYSVSREKKESFPLTVTSAQKNPTAFYLCASSIDAATGGSRNIQYFGAGTRLSVL.

The rearrangement links TRBV6-6 to TRBJ2-7, with TRBD1 matching over 9 bases. CDR1 and CDR2 from the germline V gene are MNHNY and SVGAGI (reference sequence). V shed 4 bases and J 5 bases; nucleotides not matched to a gene: 6. This CDR3 is 14 amino acids long. CDR3 bases: TGTGCCAGCAGTTCTCCGGGACAGGGCGACGAGCAGTACTTC. Its translation: CASSSPGQGDEQYF.

The J gene is TRBJ2-3, the V gene TRBV21-1; TRBD2, the table's D call, was not compared with the DNA. TRBV21-1 is a pseudogene. The CDR3 contains 15 residues. CDR3 protein: CASSKERSNTDTQYF. CDR3 DNA: TGTGCCAGCAGCAAAGAGCGCAGTAACACAGATACGCAGTATTTT.

This chain joins TRBV6-5 and TRBJ1-1; 12 bases match TRBD1. The CDR3 loop spans 15 amino acids. Germline V lookup: CDR1 MNHEY, CDR2 SVGAGI. The trim removed 6 bases at V and 0 bases at J, leaving 2 bases unmatched. Written as DNA, the CDR3 is TGTGCCAGCAGGGGACAGGGGGCGTTGAACACTGAAGCTTTCTTT. This translates into CASRGQGALNTEAFF.

This clone appeared a single time. The rearrangement joins TRBV6-1 to TRBJ2-5, with 9 bases fitting TRBD2. Losses at the gene ends were 4 bases for V and 7 bases for J; bases not matched to a gene: 4. The CDR3 has 13 amino acids. The germline CDR1 and CDR2 sequences are MNHNS and SASEGT. CDR3 protein: CASSGELAGTQYF. Written as DNA, the CDR3 is TGTGCCAGCAGTGGGGAACTAGCGGGGACCCAGTACTTC.

This clone was counted between two and nine times. This chain connects TRBV10-3 to TRBJ2-7, with 9 bases fitting TRBD2. Germline CDR1 reads ENHRY; CDR2 reads SYGVKD. The CDR3 consists of 13 residues. V was clipped by 10 bases and J by 5 bases; unmatched bases: 9. This CDR3 reads CASNLREGHEQYF. The CDR3 coding sequence is TGTGCCAGTAATTTGCGGGAGGGCCACGAGCAGTACTTC.

A few counts support this clone. The chain joins TRBV7-9 to TRBJ2-7; 8 bases are a match to TRBD2. Per germline, CDR1 SEHNR and CDR2 FQNEAQ (reference sequence). J gave up 0 bases and V 4 bases, and 8 bases lay outside the gene matches. The CDR3 loop spans 16 amino acids. CDR3 region: CASSSPGGRSSYEQYF. The CDR3, as DNA: TGTGCCAGCAGCTCCCCCGGCGGGAGGTCCTCCTACGAGCAGTACTTC.

CDR3: CASSSEDREVLPGANVLTF. CDR3 nucleotide sequence: TGTGCCAGCAGCTCAGAGGACAGGGAAGTTTTGCCTGGGGCCAACGTCCTGACTTTC. The rearrangement uses TRBV5-6 and TRBJ2-6; 8 bases align to TRBD1. In germline, CDR1 is SGHDT, CDR2 YYEEEE. The CDR3 is 19 residues long. Trimming cost V 3 bases and J 2 bases; bases outside gene matches: 13.

The chain carries TRBV10-1 and TRBJ1-3; D gene uncertain. From germline, CDR1 is WNHNN and CDR2 SYGVQD (reference sequence). The CDR3 runs 11 residues. The germline V and J ends were trimmed by 10 bases and 0 bases, with 4 bases remaining between them. CDR3 sequence: CATYSGNTIYF. The CDR3 DNA reads as TGCGCCACGTACTCTGGAAACACCATATATTTT.

The CDR3 region has the DNA TGCGCCAGCAGCCAAGAAGGTGCGGGAGCGGGTACGCAGTATTTT. This gives the protein CASSQEGAGAGTQYF. The chain uses TRBV4-3 and TRBJ2-3, with 7 bases identical to TRBD2. Trimming took 0 bases from V and 8 from J; bases not matched to a gene: 8. This CDR3 region has 15 residues. From germline, CDR1 is LGHNA and CDR2 YSLEER.

The J gene is TRBJ2-1, the V gene TRBV7-3; TRBD1 is a possible D gene (5 bases). This CDR3 contains 15 residues. Trimming took 2 bases from V and 0 from J, leaving 8 bases between them. Germline values: CDR1 SGHTA, CDR2 FQGTGA. CDR3 nucleotides: TGTGCCAGCAGCTTAGGGGCGAACTCCTACAATGAGCAGTTCTTC. Protein sequence: CASSLGANSYNEQFF.